The sequence of this T cell receptor (beta chain) was determined in a study of T cells in Graves' hyperthyroidism and ophthalmopathy. Germline trimming cut 4 bases from V and 6 bases from J; bases unmatched to any gene: 12. CDR1 is SGHKS, CDR2 YYEKEE, per germline (reference sequence). The CDR3 sequence is 17 residues long. Amplified TCR beta CDR3 regions derived from RNA transcripts. During a first-round RT-PCR of the TCR CDR3, the HTBI primer set was used. TCRdb re-derived calls from the multiplex PCR reads in MiXCR, one entry per CDR3 protein. The sample lists approximately 500,000 distinct CDR3 sequences, around 42% occurring once.

The source material was peripheral blood or thyroid tissue (not recorded which). This sequence originates from a woman aged 18-29 years with Graves' hyperthyroidism. The V and J genes are TRBV5-5 and TRBJ2-7; the match to TRBD2 covers 14 bases. The CDR3 here is CASSVYGTSGRAAEQYF. The DNA of the CDR3 is TGTGCCAGCAGCGTTTACGGGACTAGCGGGAGAGCGGCCGAGCAGTACTTC.